This T cell receptor (beta chain) derives from a study of blood T cell repertoires in COVID-19. Looking at the study overall: Specimens from acute and convalescent COVID-19 originated in the United States, Italy and Spain.

As originally analysed: Counts of nucleated cells, estimated from reference gene primer amplification, were obtained. Assay used: immunoSEQ multiplex PCR; TCRdb lists only in-frame clones, some missing. V and J calls and clone size are those listed in that table; D and trimming were worked out from the DNA. The sample includes about 290,000 clones, roughly 85% of them seen just once. The CDR3 sequence is 16 residues long. CDR1 is MGHRA and CDR2 is YSYEKL in the germline V gene. V gave up 3 bases and J gave up 7 bases, with 19 bases separating them. The V gene is TRBV4-1, the J gene TRBJ1-3; no definite D call. The source of this sequence is a woman aged 30 to 39 with active or convalescent COVID-19. Material: peripheral blood. DNA of the CDR3: TGCGCCAGCAGCCACCCACCGGGGTCAGCTCGGAACACCATATATTTT. Translated, it gives CASSHPPGSARNTIYF.